The 31 T cell receptor beta chains below all came from one sample that was sequenced in a study of cytomegalovirus exposure and HLA in healthy donors. The PCR made use of 60 Vbeta and 13 Jbeta primers. The protocol was immunoSEQ multiplex PCR, while the TCRdb copy is restricted to in-frame clones and leaves out a portion. Among about 170,000 clones listed, around 83% were seen once. Sequencing used PBMCs. The receptor source for this set is a man younger than 45 in good health and CMV-seropositive.

The chain links TRBV2 to TRBJ2-3, with 8 bases aligning to TRBD2. The germline V gene encodes CDR1 SNHLY and CDR2 FYNNEI. CDR3 length: 14 amino acids. Trimming cost V 2 bases and J 4 bases; bases outside gene matches: 2. The DNA of the CDR3 is TGTGCCAGCAGTGAAAGCGGGGGCCCAGATACGCAGTATTTT. This gives the protein CASSESGGPDTQYF.

This clone occurred a few times. V is TRBV6-1 and J is TRBJ2-3; weak D call: TRBD1 (6 bases). The germline V gene has CDR1 MNHNS and CDR2 SASEGT. This CDR3 has 15 residues. The V and J ends lost 7 bases and 2 bases respectively, with 16 bases between them. The CDR3 DNA sequence: TGTGCCAGCAATACCAGGGGAAGGGTCACAGATACGCAGTATTTT. Encoded protein: CASNTRGRVTDTQYF.

V is TRBV9 and J is TRBJ2-4; D possibly corresponds to TRBD2 (6 bases). The CDR3 is made up of 15 amino acids. V was clipped by 3 bases and J by 5 bases, with 15 bases between them. Germline V gene sequence: CDR1 SGDLS, CDR2 YYNGEE. As DNA, the CDR3 is TGTGCCAGCAGCGCTGAGGGAGGAGAACAAAACATTCAGTACTTC. This codes for CASSAEGGEQNIQYF. Full variable domain (outside the CDR3, taken from reference TRBV9 and TRBJ2-4): DSGVTQTPKHLITATGQRVTLRCSPRSGDLSVYWYQQSLDQGLQFLIQYYNGEERAKGNILERFSAQQFPDLHSELNLSSLELGDSALYFCASSAEGGEQNIQYFGAGTRLSVL.

This CDR3 reads CASRYTGEHLYTF. In nucleotides, the CDR3 is TGTGCCAGCAGGTATACGGGGGAACATCTCTACACCTTC. J is TRBJ1-2 and V is TRBV14; D possibly corresponds to TRBD1 (5 bases). Per the germline V gene, CDR1 is SGHDN and CDR2 is FVKESK. This CDR3 region has 13 residues. V lost 6 bases and J 10 bases, leaving 18 bases between the germline ends.

V is TRBV11-2 and J is TRBJ2-1; tentative D call: TRBD2 (6 bases). Germline CDR1 SGHAT, CDR2 FQNNGV. The CDR3 is 14 residues long. V was pared by 6 bases and J by 9 bases, with 18 bases between. In DNA, the CDR3 is TGTGCCAGCAGTCGGACTATTACGAACAGTGAGCAGTTCTTC. Translating gives CASSRTITNSEQFF.

CDR3 nucleotide sequence: TGTGCCAGCAGCTTGAGAGTGGCTGGGGCGACCTCCCGATACACCTTC. It is translated as CASSLRVAGATSRYTF. V gene TRBV5-6 combines with J gene TRBJ1-2; TRBD1 is a possible D gene (5 bases). The V gene's germline CDR1 is SGHDT and CDR2 YYEEEE. The length of the CDR3 is 16 residues. V was pared by 1 base and J by 11 bases, with 24 bases between.

V usage is TRBV5-8 and J usage is TRBJ2-5; 11 bases align to TRBD2. The better agreement between TRBJ2-7 and the DNA end casts doubt on the J call. The CDR3 runs 15 residues. Germline V gives CDR1 SGHTS, CDR2 YDEGEE. CDR3 nucleotide sequence: TGTGCCAGCAGCCTGGGGACTAGCGGTCCCTACGAGCAGTACTTC. Its protein product is CASSLGTSGPYEQYF.

The chain has TRBV7-9 and TRBJ1-2; D unresolved. This CDR3 spans 12 amino acids. Between the trimmed V and J ends, which lost 1 base and 7 bases, there was a span of 7 bases. Germline V gene data show CDR1 as SEHNR and CDR2 as FQNEAQ (reference sequence). The CDR3 sequence is CASSLGESGYTF. The CDR3 DNA reads TGTGCCAGCAGCTTAGGAGAGTCTGGCTACACCTTC.

The chain employs TRBV29-1 and TRBJ2-3, with 7 nucleotides matching TRBD2. With 4 bases clipped from V and 6 bases from J, the junction kept 4 bases outside the gene matches. The CDR3 runs to 12 residues. From germline, CDR1 is SQVTM and CDR2 ANQGSEA. CDR3 protein: CSVAAGTDTQYF. The CDR3 region has the DNA TGCAGCGTTGCAGCGGGAACCGATACGCAGTATTTT.

The chain couples TRBV5-4 to TRBJ2-7; D is unresolved. This CDR3 has 14 amino acids. Germline V gene sequence: CDR1 SGHNT, CDR2 YYREEE (reference sequence). Trimming removed 2 bases from V and 1 base from J, with 10 bases in between. The CDR3 spells CASSFDGSSYEQYF. The CDR3 DNA is TGTGCCAGCAGCTTTGACGGGTCATCCTACGAGCAGTACTTC.

The V gene is TRBV7-9, the J gene TRBJ2-4; no firm D call. This CDR3 comprises 12 residues. Germline values: CDR1 SEHNR, CDR2 FQNEAQ (reference sequence). V was clipped by 5 bases and J by 7 bases, with 9 bases between them. CDR3 amino acids: CASSIRSNIQYF. CDR3 DNA sequence: TGTGCCAGCAGCATCAGGTCGAACATTCAGTACTTC. The full variable domain, rest sourced from reference TRBV7-9 and TRBJ2-4, is DTGVSQNPRHKITKRGQNVTFRCDPISEHNRLYWYRQTLGQGPEFLTYFQNEAQLEKSRLLSDRFSAERPKGSFSTLEIQRTEQGDSAMYLCASSIRSNIQYFGAGTRLSVL.

J is TRBJ1-4 and V is TRBV2; D remains unclear. The CDR3 loop spans 14 amino acids. Germline V gives CDR1 SNHLY, CDR2 FYNNEI. Trimming shortened V by 6 bases and J by 8 bases, and 16 bases separated the two germline ends. This chain's CDR3 is CASRPSGTYEKLFF. DNA of the CDR3: TGTGCCAGCAGGCCGAGCGGTACATACGAAAAACTGTTTTTT.

The V and J genes are TRBV5-3 and TRBJ2-5; TRBD2 matches at 9 bases. TRBV5-3 is annotated as an ORF whose role is uncertain. Unmatched junction bases numbered 20, after V lost 2 bases and J lost 3 bases. The CDR3 runs to 20 residues. For the CDR3, the DNA is TGTGCCAGAAGCTTTTTCTGGCGGGAGGGGAATACGGGGTTGAAAGAGACCCAGTACTTC. It translates to CARSFFWREGNTGLKETQYF.

In this sample, this clone turned up a few times. The V gene is TRBV5-1, the J gene TRBJ2-5, with 10 bases identical to TRBD2. The CDR3 runs to 15 residues. Germline assignment: CDR1 SGHRS and CDR2 YFSETQ. The V segment lost 7 bases and the J segment 2 bases; nucleotides outside the gene matches: 8. CDR3 DNA sequence: TGCGCCAGCGCTCCGGGACTAGCGCCTCAAGAGACCCAGTACTTC. Protein: CASAPGLAPQETQYF.

The J gene is TRBJ2-7, the V gene TRBV4-1; D may be TRBD2 (6 bases). Germline loops: CDR1 MGHRA, CDR2 YSYEKL. The CDR3 contains 14 residues. V lost 4 bases, J lost 3 bases, and 13 bases lay in between. In DNA, the CDR3 is TGCGCCAGCAGCCCCAGAGTAGCGGACTACGAGCAGTACTTC. Amino acids: CASSPRVADYEQYF.

The chain carries TRBV7-9 and TRBJ2-2; TRBD1 is a possible D gene (5 bases). The CDR3 has 15 amino acids. V was cut by 3 bases and J by 7 bases, with 15 bases left in between. Germline V lookup: CDR1 SEHNR, CDR2 FQNEAQ (reference sequence). The CDR3 region is CASSFSLGVLGELFF. CDR3 bases: TGTGCCAGCAGCTTCTCGTTAGGGGTTCTCGGGGAGCTGTTTTTT.

This clone occurred a few times. The rearrangement uses TRBV4-3 and TRBJ1-4; 8 nucleotides match TRBD1. The V and J ends lost 2 bases and 10 bases, in that order; junction bases with no gene match: 6. The CDR3 length is 14 residues. Germline V gene lookup returns CDR1 LGHNA and CDR2 YSLEER. DNA of the CDR3: TGCGCCAGCAGCCAACCCGGACAGGGTGGAAAACTGTTTTTT. This codes for CASSQPGQGGKLFF.

A few counts support this clone. The chain employs TRBV6-5 and TRBJ1-1, with 8 nucleotides matching TRBD1. CDR1 is MNHEY, CDR2 SVGAGI, per germline. J was trimmed by 6 bases and V by 4 bases; bases with no gene match: 1. This CDR3 has 12 residues. CDR3 bases: TGTGCCAGCAGTTCCAGGGGGCCTGAAGCTTTCTTT. This sequence encodes CASSSRGPEAFF.

The chain has TRBV7-8 and TRBJ1-1; unclear D gene. This CDR3 is built from 16 residues. The germline V gene has CDR1 SGHVS and CDR2 FQNEAQ. V was trimmed by 0 bases and J by 6 bases, leaving 17 bases between them. The CDR3 reads CASSLAGSLLDPEAFF. Written as DNA, the CDR3 is TGTGCCAGCAGCTTAGCGGGCTCGTTGCTGGATCCTGAAGCTTTCTTT.

This clone has just a few counts. V usage is TRBV6-6 and J usage is TRBJ2-7; TRBD1 agrees at 7 bases. Trimming took 6 bases from V and 4 from J; bases not matched to a gene: 6. The CDR3 runs to 13 residues. The germline CDR1 and CDR2 sequences are MNHNY and SVGAGI (reference sequence). CDR3 nucleotide sequence: TGTGCCAGCAGCCCCCGGACAGGATACGAGCAGTACTTC. Its translation: CASSPRTGYEQYF.

The V call is TRBV11-2, the J call TRBJ2-4, with 10 nucleotides matching TRBD2. Looked up from germline, CDR1 is SGHAT and CDR2 is FQNNGV. The length of the CDR3 is 15 residues. J lost 9 bases, V lost 2 bases, and 7 bases had no gene match. CDR3 coding DNA: TGTGCCAGCAGCTTAAAAGCTAGCGGGGGTCGCATTCAGTACTTC. Protein product: CASSLKASGGRIQYF.

The gene calls are TRBV6-5 and TRBJ1-1, with 7 bases matching TRBD1. V was pared by 2 bases and J by 1 base, with 4 bases of the junction left unmatched. Germline V gene sequence: CDR1 MNHEY, CDR2 SVGAGI. The CDR3 is 15 amino acids. The CDR3, as DNA: TGTGCCAGCAGTTACAGGGACAGAGCGAACACTGAAGCTTTCTTT. Protein product: CASSYRDRANTEAFF.

The chain uses TRBV10-3 and TRBJ1-1, with a possible D match to TRBD1 (5 bases). The germline V gene encodes CDR1 ENHRY and CDR2 SYGVKD. The V end lost 2 bases, the J end lost 1 base, and 14 bases lay between the germline ends. The CDR3 spans 16 residues. CDR3 sequence reads: CAISEPRGGGNTEAFF. CDR3 bases: TGTGCCATCAGTGAGCCCCGGGGGGGTGGGAACACTGAAGCTTTCTTT.

The chain recombines TRBV4-3 with TRBJ1-1; a weak D match, TRBD1 (5 bases). V was cut by 3 bases and J by 6 bases, with 17 bases left in between. Germline V CDR1 and CDR2: LGHNA, YSLEER. This CDR3 comprises 15 residues. The chain's CDR3 is CASSQGGVPGPEAFF. CDR3 DNA sequence: TGCGCCAGCAGCCAGGGGGGGGTCCCTGGTCCTGAAGCTTTCTTT.

J is TRBJ2-2 and V is TRBV25-1; possibly TRBD1 for D (6 bases). Germline-derived CDR1 and CDR2 are MGHDK and SYGVNS. V was clipped by 3 bases and J by 5 bases, with 13 bases between them. This CDR3 is 15 amino acids long. Here the CDR3 reads CASSDKTGSTGELFF. CDR3 DNA sequence: TGTGCCAGCAGTGACAAGACAGGCTCTACCGGGGAGCTGTTTTTT. The whole variable domain, remainder taken from reference TRBV25-1 and TRBJ2-2, is EADIYQTPRYLVIGTGKKITLECSQTMGHDKMYWYQQDPGMELHLIHYSYGVNSTEKGDLSSESTVSRIRTEHFPLTLESARPSHTSQYLCASSDKTGSTGELFFGEGSRLTVL.

The rearrangement links TRBV6-1 to TRBJ2-7; 7 nucleotides align to TRBD2. The CDR3 runs 13 residues. V shed 7 bases and J 3 bases; nucleotides not matched to a gene: 6. Germline CDR1 and CDR2: MNHNS and SASEGT. In nucleotides, the CDR3 is TGTGCCAGCACTGTTAGGGAGGGCTACGAGCAGTACGTC. Amino acid sequence: CASTVREGYEQYV.

The rearrangement uses TRBV10-3 and TRBJ2-3, with 11 bases identical to TRBD2. J was trimmed by 0 bases and V by 3 bases; bases with no gene match: 5. The CDR3 is 17 amino acids. Germline lookup yields CDR1 ENHRY and CDR2 SYGVKD. The CDR3 protein is CAISDGTSGTSTDTQYF. The CDR3 nucleotides are TGTGCCATCAGTGACGGGACTAGCGGAACTAGCACAGATACGCAGTATTTT.

The V call is TRBV7-3, the J call TRBJ2-1, with a weak D call TRBD2 (6 bases). Germline V gene lookup returns CDR1 SGHTA and CDR2 FQGTGA. The V end lost 5 bases, the J end lost 3 bases, and 8 bases lay between the germline ends. This CDR3 contains 13 residues. The CDR3 DNA sequence: TGTGCCAGCAGCCCGGGGGACTACAATGAGCAGTTCTTC. Protein sequence: CASSPGDYNEQFF.

This chain links TRBV9 with TRBJ2-5; 8 nucleotides match TRBD2. CDR3 size: 16 residues. Germline CDR1 SGDLS, CDR2 YYNGEE. V trimming: 5 bases; J trimming: 4 bases; junction bases outside the gene matches: 13. The CDR3 loop reads CASSKNGGARPETQYF. CDR3 in DNA: TGTGCCAGCAGTAAGAACGGGGGGGCCCGGCCAGAGACCCAGTACTTC.

The chain is built from TRBV27 and TRBJ1-2, with 7 positions matching TRBD1. J lost 7 bases, V lost 8 bases, and 13 bases had no gene match. Germline V gene lookup returns CDR1 MNHEY and CDR2 SMNVEV (reference sequence). The CDR3 has 14 amino acids. CDR3 sequence: CASAPNRGAGGYTF. CDR3 nucleotides: TGTGCCAGCGCACCAAACAGGGGAGCGGGTGGCTACACCTTC.

The chain links TRBV5-5 to TRBJ2-7; D is ambiguous. Germline values: CDR1 SGHKS, CDR2 YYEKEE (reference sequence). V lost 5 bases and J 3 bases, leaving 9 bases between the germline ends. The CDR3 contains 12 residues. The CDR3 nucleotides read TGTGCCAGCAGTTACTCCTACTACGAGCAGTACTTC. This codes for CASSYSYYEQYF.